The rows below give T cell receptor beta chains drawn from one sample of a study of early T cells in non-severe SARS-CoV-2 infection. TCRdb re-derived calls from the 5' RACE reads in MiXCR, one entry per CDR3 protein. The sample lists some 71,000 distinct CDR3 sequences; 12% were seen once. What was sequenced was whole blood. The receptors were sampled from an adult who was a healthcare worker with PCR-confirmed SARS-CoV-2 infection or an uninfected control (not recorded which). Both conserved end residues are part of each CDR3. Each record gives: clone size, D gene, J gene, V gene, CDR3 DNA, CDR3 protein. The D gene is left open where the match is weak. For some rows the clone size is stated as once, few or many, or as a class when expanded; others skip it.

abundance: few; d_gene: NA; j_gene: TRBJ2-3; v_gene: TRBV5-1; CDR3nt: TGCGCCAGCAGCTTGGCCCAGGATGGAGATACGCAGTATTTT; CDR3aa: CASSLAQDGDTQYF
abundance: many; d_gene: NA; j_gene: TRBJ1-1; v_gene: TRBV6-2/TRBV6-3; CDR3nt: TGTGCCAGCAGTTACGGCAGGCTGAACACTGAAGCTTTCTTT; CDR3aa: CASSYGRLNTEAFF
abundance: many; d_gene: TRBD1; j_gene: TRBJ1-2; v_gene: TRBV28; CDR3nt: TGTGCCAGCAGCCGGGACAGCTATGGCTACACCTTC; CDR3aa: CASSRDSYGYTF
abundance: few; d_gene: NA; j_gene: TRBJ2-5; v_gene: TRBV6-1; CDR3nt: TGTGCCACTGAGATCCAGAACCTCCAAGAGACCCAGTACTTC; CDR3aa: CATEIQNLQETQYF
abundance: NA; d_gene: NA; j_gene: TRBJ2-1; v_gene: TRBV20-1; CDR3nt: TGCAGTGCTAGAGAGTCCAACTTGGGCGATGAGCAGTTCTTC; CDR3aa: CSARESNLGDEQFF
abundance: many; d_gene: TRBD2; j_gene: TRBJ2-7; v_gene: TRBV4-2; CDR3nt: TGTGCCAGCAGCCAATCAGCGGGAGACGAGCAGTACTTC; CDR3aa: CASSQSAGDEQYF
abundance: many; d_gene: NA; j_gene: TRBJ2-7; v_gene: TRBV30; CDR3nt: TGTGCCTGGAGCCCGGGGACCGTTTCCTACGAGCAGTACTTC; CDR3aa: CAWSPGTVSYEQYF
abundance: NA; d_gene: TRBD2; j_gene: TRBJ2-1; v_gene: TRBV6-4; CDR3nt: TGTGCCAGCTCTGAACTAGCGGGAGGGCCTAATGAGCAGTTCTTC; CDR3aa: CASSELAGGPNEQFF
abundance: NA; d_gene: NA; j_gene: TRBJ2-7; v_gene: TRBV11-2; CDR3nt: TGTGCCAGCACCCAGGGGATCTACGAGCAGTACTTC; CDR3aa: CASTQGIYEQYF
abundance: few; d_gene: TRBD2; j_gene: TRBJ2-3; v_gene: TRBV4-1; CDR3nt: TGCGCCAGCAGCCTCAGCGGGGTTCTCCCTGGGGCAGATACGCAGTATTTT; CDR3aa: CASSLSGVLPGADTQYF
abundance: few; d_gene: TRBD2; j_gene: TRBJ2-5; v_gene: TRBV5-1; CDR3nt: TGCGCCAGCAGCTTGGGGCTAGCGGGAGGATCAGAGACCCAGTACTTC; CDR3aa: CASSLGLAGGSETQYF
abundance: many; d_gene: NA; j_gene: TRBJ2-7; v_gene: TRBV6-2/TRBV6-3; CDR3nt: TGTGCCAGCAGCCGACAGCAGGATGGAGGTTACGAGCAGTACTTC; CDR3aa: CASSRQQDGGYEQYF
abundance: many; d_gene: TRBD2; j_gene: TRBJ2-7; v_gene: TRBV10-2; CDR3nt: TGCGCCAGCAGAAGACTAGCGGACTCCTACGAGCAGTACTTC; CDR3aa: CASRRLADSYEQYF
abundance: few; d_gene: NA; j_gene: TRBJ2-7; v_gene: TRBV29-1; CDR3nt: TGCAGCGTTGTCGTTTCCTACGAGCAGTACTTC; CDR3aa: CSVVVSYEQYF
abundance: NA; d_gene: TRBD2; j_gene: TRBJ2-1; v_gene: TRBV5-1; CDR3nt: TGCGCCAGCAGCTTGGCGCTAGCGGGGGGGATCAATGAGCAGTTCTTC; CDR3aa: CASSLALAGGINEQFF
abundance: NA; d_gene: NA; j_gene: TRBJ1-3; v_gene: TRBV9; CDR3nt: TGTGCCAGCAGCGTAGGTTTTAACACCATATATTTT; CDR3aa: CASSVGFNTIYF
abundance: many; d_gene: NA; j_gene: TRBJ2-5; v_gene: TRBV6-1; CDR3nt: TGTGCCAGCGGAGCGAGGGGGGGCCGGGAGACCCAGTACTTC; CDR3aa: CASGARGGRETQYF
abundance: few; d_gene: NA; j_gene: TRBJ2-2; v_gene: TRBV18; CDR3nt: TGTGCCAGCTCACCACCGATTACCGGGGAGCTGTTTTTT; CDR3aa: CASSPPITGELFF
abundance: many; d_gene: TRBD1; j_gene: TRBJ1-1; v_gene: TRBV5-1; CDR3nt: TGCGCCAGCAGCTTGGGATCTACAGGGGTAAGGAACACTGAAGCTTTCTTT; CDR3aa: CASSLGSTGVRNTEAFF
abundance: NA; d_gene: NA; j_gene: TRBJ2-2; v_gene: TRBV7-9; CDR3nt: TGTGCCAGCAGTAGGGGAGACACCGGGGAGCTGTTTTTT; CDR3aa: CASSRGDTGELFF
abundance: NA; d_gene: TRBD1; j_gene: TRBJ1-6; v_gene: TRBV9; CDR3nt: TGTGCCAGCAGCCCTCACAGGGGAAATAATTCACCCCTCCACTTT; CDR3aa: CASSPHRGNNSPLHF
abundance: many; d_gene: NA; j_gene: TRBJ1-2; v_gene: TRBV7-2; CDR3nt: TGTGCCAGCAGCTTAGAGGGGTGGCAGGGCGGTTACCGATTCAGTGGCTACACCTTC; CDR3aa: CASSLEGWQGGYRFSGYTF
abundance: NA; d_gene: NA; j_gene: TRBJ2-2; v_gene: TRBV29-1; CDR3nt: TGCAGCGTTGTTTGGAAGAACACCGGGGAGCTGTTTTTT; CDR3aa: CSVVWKNTGELFF
abundance: many; d_gene: NA; j_gene: TRBJ1-1; v_gene: TRBV6-2/TRBV6-3; CDR3nt: TGTGCCAGCGGAGAACAGGGTATGAACACTGAAGCTTTCTTT; CDR3aa: CASGEQGMNTEAFF
abundance: many; d_gene: NA; j_gene: TRBJ1-5; v_gene: TRBV6-2/TRBV6-3; CDR3nt: TGTGCCAGCAGCTTTGACGGCGAAAATCAGCCCCAGCATTTT; CDR3aa: CASSFDGENQPQHF
abundance: many; d_gene: TRBD2; j_gene: TRBJ2-1; v_gene: TRBV6-2/TRBV6-3; CDR3nt: TGTGCCAGCAGGACTAGCGGGAGTATGGGTGAGCAGTTCTTC; CDR3aa: CASRTSGSMGEQFF